This TCR beta chain emerged from a study of CXCR3-negative and CXCR3-positive naive CD8 T cells. Overall study results and limits: TRB CDR3 properties indicated TCR strength, while surface CD5 was similar across naive subsets.

Naive CD8+ T cells carried a CD45RO-CCR7+CD27+CD95- phenotype. TRB cDNA was prepared as libraries by UMI-labeled 5' RACE. TCRdb reanalyzed the 5' RACE reads, giving one entry per CDR3 protein sequence and no DNA. The sample includes 7,000 to 8,000 distinct CDR3 sequences. Judged by frequency, this clonotype is medium-sized (0.01 to 0.1%). Its antigen is undetermined. What was sequenced was naive CXCR3- CD8+ T cells from blood. Subset specified: CD45RO-CCR7+CD27+CD95- naive CD8+ T cells lacking CXCR3 (TNR3-). The receptor was isolated from a human donor in good health. Some clones in this sample may be carry-over from other donors' samples.

The CDR3 spells CSAPMGAEQYF. V usage is TRBV20-1 and J usage is TRBJ2-7; TCRdb gives TRBD2 as the D gene, but with no DNA this cannot be confirmed. The CDR3 runs 11 residues. Per the germline V gene, CDR1 is DFQATT and CDR2 is SNEGSKA (reference sequence).